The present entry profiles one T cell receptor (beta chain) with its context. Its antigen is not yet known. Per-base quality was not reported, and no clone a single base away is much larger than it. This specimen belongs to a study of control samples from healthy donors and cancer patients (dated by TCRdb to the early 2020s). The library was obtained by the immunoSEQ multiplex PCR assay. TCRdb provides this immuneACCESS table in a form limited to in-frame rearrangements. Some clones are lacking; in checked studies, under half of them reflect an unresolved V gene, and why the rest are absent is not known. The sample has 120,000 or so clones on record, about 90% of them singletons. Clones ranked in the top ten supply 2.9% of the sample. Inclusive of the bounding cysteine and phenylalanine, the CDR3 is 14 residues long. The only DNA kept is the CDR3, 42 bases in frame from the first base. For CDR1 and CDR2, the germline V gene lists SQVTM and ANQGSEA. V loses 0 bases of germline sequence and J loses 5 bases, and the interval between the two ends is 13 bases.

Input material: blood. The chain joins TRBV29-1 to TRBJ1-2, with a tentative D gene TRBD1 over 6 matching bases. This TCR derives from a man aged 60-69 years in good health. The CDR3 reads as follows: CSVEDKGRGYGYTF. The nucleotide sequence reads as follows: TGCAGCGTTGAAGATAAAGGGAGGGGGTATGGCTACACCTTC.